This is a list of T cell receptor beta chains from one sample in a study of T cell changes during pregnancy in multiple sclerosis. TCRdb's copy holds only in-frame clones and misses some; the assay was immunoSEQ multiplex PCR. The table shows roughly 46,000 clones, with 90% to 95% occurring only once. Sequenced here: CD8+ T cells from peripheral blood mononuclear cells, sampled in the first trimester of pregnancy. The receptor source for this set is a female donor with multiple sclerosis, enrolled in a pregnancy study. Each CDR3 is given with its conserved first and last residue. A D gene is named only where the DNA matches it firmly. Some rows mark clone size as missing; the rest say once, few, many or name a class of expanded clone.

D gene	clone size	V gene	J gene	CDR3 DNA	CDR3 protein
.	.	TRBV27	TRBJ2-7	TGTGCCATTGGAGGAGGGGGCCCCTACGAGCAGTACTTC	CAIGGGGPYEQYF
.	.	TRBV7-9	TRBJ2-5	TGTGCCAGCAGCTTAGGGGCTCAAGAGACCCAGTACTTC	CASSLGAQETQYF
TRBD1	.	TRBV5-1	TRBJ1-2	TGCGCCAGCAGCTTCGACCACAGGGGGCGCGACTATGGCTACACCTTC	CASSFDHRGRDYGYTF
TRBD2	.	TRBV28	TRBJ2-1	TGTGCCAGCAGTTTAATGACTAGCGGGAGGGGGTACAATGAGCAGTTCTTC	CASSLMTSGRGYNEQFF
.	.	TRBV7-9	TRBJ1-5	TGTGCCAGCAGCCGCCACAGGGATCAGCCCCAGCATTTT	CASSRHRDQPQHF
TRBD2	few	TRBV11-3	TRBJ2-2	TGTGCCAGCAGCGAGGGACTAGCGCGAGGTGACACCGGGGAGCTGTTTTTT	CASSEGLARGDTGELFF
.	.	TRBV27	TRBJ2-7	TGTGCCAGCAGTTTATCCCCAACAGGGAGCTACGAGCAGTACTTC	CASSLSPTGSYEQYF
.	.	TRBV5-1	TRBJ2-1	TGCGCCAGCAGCTTTGGACAGTACAATGAGCAGTTCTTC	CASSFGQYNEQFF
.	once	TRBV2	TRBJ2-7	TGTGCCACCCAGGAGAGGGCCTACGAGCAGTACTTC	CATQERAYEQYF
.	.	TRBV28	TRBJ2-3	TGTGCCAGCAGTCGGTGGTCAGATACGCAGTATTTT	CASSRWSDTQYF
TRBD1	.	TRBV6-1	TRBJ1-4	TGTGCCAGCAGACCTTGGGACAGGGGGAATGAAAAACTGTTTTTT	CASRPWDRGNEKLFF
TRBD2	.	TRBV6-5	TRBJ2-5	TGTGCCAGCAGTTACTCGACTAGCGGGCAAGAGACCCAGTACTTC	CASSYSTSGQETQYF
TRBD2	.	TRBV27	TRBJ2-7	TGTGCCAGCAGTGGGACTAGCGACCTCGAGCAGTACTTC	CASSGTSDLEQYF
TRBD1	.	TRBV19	TRBJ1-1	TGTGCCAGTACCGATATGGTGGCAGGGGGAAAAATAGGGACTGAAGCTTTCTTT	CASTDMVAGGKIGTEAFF
.	.	TRBV2	TRBJ2-7	TGTGCCAGCAGGCCGGGCTACGAGCAGTACTTC	CASRPGYEQYF
TRBD1	.	TRBV9	TRBJ2-1	TGTGCCAGCAGCGGACGGGACAGCAATGAGCAGTTCTTC	CASSGRDSNEQFF
.	.	TRBV2	TRBJ2-7	TGTGCCAGCAGTGAAGGAGAAGCAGGGCCATATATCTTAGAGCAGTACTTC	CASSEGEAGPYILEQYF
.	.	TRBV19	TRBJ2-1	TGTGCCAGTAGTGAGAGAGGAGGCCTCTCCTACAATGAGCAGTTCTTC	CASSERGGLSYNEQFF
.	.	TRBV9	TRBJ2-3	TGTGCCAGCAGCGTCCATAAAAGCGGAATCACAGATACGCAGTATTTT	CASSVHKSGITDTQYF
TRBD1	.	TRBV27	TRBJ1-5	TGTGCCAGCAGTATCCAGGGGGGCAATCAGCCCCAGCATTTT	CASSIQGGNQPQHF
.	.	TRBV28	TRBJ2-1	TGTGCCAGCCAGTCCGAATACCTGAACTCCTACAATGAGCAGTTCTTC	CASQSEYLNSYNEQFF
.	.	TRBV27	TRBJ2-6	TGTGCCAGCAGTTCAATCAGGGTATCTGGGGCCAACGTCCTGACTTTC	CASSSIRVSGANVLTF
TRBD1	.	TRBV27	TRBJ2-7	TGTGCCAGCAGTCCCGCCGGGACAGGGATGTACGAGCAGTACTTC	CASSPAGTGMYEQYF
.	.	TRBV19	TRBJ1-5	TGTGCCAGTAGTATCGGACTAGGCAATCAGCCCCAGCATTTT	CASSIGLGNQPQHF
TRBD1	.	TRBV30	TRBJ2-7	TGTGCCTGGAGTATAGGGGACAGCCTCAAGTGGCGGTACTTC	CAWSIGDSLKWRYF
.	.	TRBV21-1	TRBJ1-5	TGTGCCAGCAGCCCCGGGACAGGGGGTGGCAATCAGCCCCAGCATTTT	CASSPGTGGGNQPQHF
TRBD1	.	TRBV2	TRBJ1-1	TGTGCCAGCAGGGACAGGATGTTGAATGCTTTCTTT	CASRDRMLNAFF
TRBD1	.	TRBV27	TRBJ1-2	TGTGCCAGCAGAATAGCAGGGGGCTGGAATGGCTACACCTTC	CASRIAGGWNGYTF
.	.	TRBV6-6	TRBJ2-2	TGTGCCAGCGGTCGGGACAACGAGCTGTTTTTT	CASGRDNELFF
.	.	TRBV7-8	TRBJ1-1	TGTGCCAGCAGCCGGCCGACAGAGAACACTGAAGCTTTCTTT	CASSRPTENTEAFF
TRBD2	.	TRBV5-8	TRBJ2-5	TGTGCCAGCCCCTCCGGGACTAGCGCAGAGACCCAGTACTTC	CASPSGTSAETQYF
.	.	TRBV5-4	TRBJ2-3	TGTGCCAGCAGCGACGGGAGTTTATGGTATTTT	CASSDGSLWYF
.	.	TRBV4-1	TRBJ2-3	TGCGCCAGCAGCCAAGATGTTCGGGGGGCGGGAGATACGCAGTATTTT	CASSQDVRGAGDTQYF
TRBD1	.	TRBV11-2	TRBJ1-1	TGTGCCAGCAGCTTCGGACAGGGATTGAACACTGAAGCTTTCTTT	CASSFGQGLNTEAFF
.	.	TRBV5-8	TRBJ1-1	TGTGCCAGCAGATCCGGGACCCAGGGGACTGAAGCTTTCTTT	CASRSGTQGTEAFF
TRBD2	.	TRBV11-2	TRBJ2-2	TGTGCCAGCAGCAGCAGGACTAGCGGGCCCCCAGTGGGCACCGGGGAGCTGTTTTTT	CASSSRTSGPPVGTGELFF
.	.	TRBV30	TRBJ2-6	TGTGCCTGGAGTGTAGGGGCTGGGGCCAACGTCCTGACTTTC	CAWSVGAGANVLTF
TRBD2	once	TRBV7-9	TRBJ2-1	TGTGCCAGCAGCTACCCTCTAGCGGCCTCCTACAATGAGCAGTTCTTC	CASSYPLAASYNEQFF
TRBD2	.	TRBV29-1	TRBJ2-2	TGCAGCGTTGTCGTAGCGGGAGAAGGCACCGGGGAGCTGTTTTTT	CSVVVAGEGTGELFF
.	.	TRBV5-5	TRBJ2-3	TGTGCCAGCAGCTTGGCCGGGGGCACAGATACGCAGTATTTT	CASSLAGGTDTQYF
TRBD2	few	TRBV6-4	TRBJ2-2	TGTGCCAGCAGTGACTCCGGGACTAGTAACACCGGGGAGCTGTTTTTT	CASSDSGTSNTGELFF
.	.	TRBV30	TRBJ2-3	TGTGCCTGGAGTGCCTTGACAGATACGCAGTATTTT	CAWSALTDTQYF
TRBD1	.	TRBV27	TRBJ2-3	TGTGCCAGCGGAAGGGCCAGGGGGCCAGATACGCAGTATTTT	CASGRARGPDTQYF
.	few	TRBV7-9	TRBJ2-7	TGTGCCAGCAGCTTCGGAGACGAGCAGTACTTC	CASSFGDEQYF
TRBD2	.	TRBV4-2	TRBJ2-1	TGTGCCAGCAGCCAAGATGGAAGCGGGGTTTCCTACAATGAGCAGTTCTTC	CASSQDGSGVSYNEQFF
.	.	TRBV2	TRBJ2-5	TGTGCCAGCAGTGAAGCGGGGGCCTATCTCCAAGAGACCCAGTACTTC	CASSEAGAYLQETQYF
TRBD2	.	TRBV5-1	TRBJ2-3	TGCGCCAGCAGCTTTCTAGCGGGGGCCCCTCACCGGGATACGCAGTATTTT	CASSFLAGAPHRDTQYF
TRBD2	.	TRBV7-9	TRBJ2-7	TGTGCCAGCAGCTTACCCAGGGAGGGCGAGCAGTACTTC	CASSLPREGEQYF
TRBD1	few	TRBV7-3	TRBJ1-2	TGTGCCAGCAGCTCTGGGACAGGGGGCGCCGATGGCTACACCTTC	CASSSGTGGADGYTF
TRBD1	.	TRBV27	TRBJ2-2	TGTGCCAGCAGTTTCCGGGACAGGTCAAACGGGGAGCTGTTTTTT	CASSFRDRSNGELFF
TRBD1	.	TRBV18	TRBJ1-2	TGTGCCAGCTCACCACCGGGGACAGGGTTCTATGGCTACACCTTC	CASSPPGTGFYGYTF
.	.	TRBV18	TRBJ2-2	TGTGCCAGCTCACCGCCAGGGGCGCCGAACACCGGGGAGCTGTTTTTT	CASSPPGAPNTGELFF
TRBD1	.	TRBV4-3	TRBJ2-5	TGCGCCAGCAGCCAAGATCTTTGGACAGGGACAAAGACCCAGTACTTC	CASSQDLWTGTKTQYF
.	.	TRBV4-1	TRBJ2-5	TGCGCCAGCAGCCAAGATGACCCGGGAGCTCAAGAGACCCAGTACTTC	CASSQDDPGAQETQYF
.	.	TRBV4-1	TRBJ1-1	TGCGCCAGCAGCCAAGACGAGGGAAGGGCTTTCTTT	CASSQDEGRAFF
TRBD2	.	TRBV7-2	TRBJ2-1	TGTGCCAGCACCTCCGGGACTAGCGGAGGACTTTACAATGAGCAGTTCTTC	CASTSGTSGGLYNEQFF
TRBD1	.	TRBV4-1	TRBJ1-1	TGCGCCAGCAGCAAAAGACAGGGGAACACTGAAGCTTTCTTT	CASSKRQGNTEAFF
.	once	TRBV27	TRBJ2-2	TGTGCCAGCAGTTACAGTAGAGCGAACACCGGGGAGCTGTTTTTT	CASSYSRANTGELFF
TRBD1	.	TRBV5-5	TRBJ2-4	TGTGCCAGCAGCCACAGGGGTGAGGGGGCCAAAAACATTCAGTACTTC	CASSHRGEGAKNIQYF
.	few	TRBV14	TRBJ1-2	TGTGCCAGCAGCCTACAGGGAACGATAGTTAACTATGGCTACACCTTC	CASSLQGTIVNYGYTF